The 30 T cell receptor beta chains below were found in one sample sequenced in a study of molecular identifiers for immune sequencing clone quantification. Each CDR3 protein gets one entry after TCRdb re-called the PCR reads with MiXCR. The table shows hundreds of thousands of distinct CDR3 sequences, with 25% occurring only once. Material for sequencing was naive CD8+ T cells from blood, with Jurkat cell RNA spiked in. As to subset: FACS-sorted CD8+CD4-CCR7+CD45RA+ naive T cells. These receptors all stem from a human donor in good health. Some libraries in this study had Jurkat cell RNA spiked in.

As regards this clonotype: It may be a read error: a sequence one base away is much more abundant. V is TRBV11-2 and J is TRBJ1-1; no clear D gene. This CDR3 has 11 residues. The V gene's germline CDR1 is SGHAT and CDR2 FQNNGV. Here the CDR3 DNA reads TGTGCCGGCAGCTTATGGCAGGAAGCTTTCTTT. Translating it yields CAGSLWQEAFF.

The CDR3 region has the DNA TGTGCCAGCAGCGATAGCACGCATGAGCAGTTCTTC. Translated, it gives CASSDSTHEQFF. The J gene is TRBJ2-1, the V gene TRBV7-9, with D unclear. The germline V gene encodes CDR1 SEHNR and CDR2 FQNEAQ (reference sequence). V was trimmed by 5 bases and J by 8 bases, leaving 10 bases between them. CDR3 length: 12 residues.

The chain has TRBV4-1 and TRBJ1-5; D gene unclear. The CDR3 spans 13 residues. The V gene lost 1 base and the J gene lost 6 bases, with 7 bases spanning the gap. Germline assignment: CDR1 MGHRA and CDR2 YSYEKL. The CDR3 sequence: CASSQVPSQPQHF. DNA for the CDR3: TGCGCCAGCAGCCAAGTCCCGAGTCAGCCCCAGCATTTT.

This clonotype was counted many times. The V call is TRBV12-3 or TRBV12-4, the J call TRBJ2-3; 8 bases line up with TRBD2. This CDR3 comprises 14 residues. Trimming took 7 bases from V and 4 from J; bases not matched to a gene: 7. CDR3 nucleotide sequence: TGTGCCAGCACCCCGGGACTAGAATCAGATACGCAGTATTTT. This gives the protein CASTPGLESDTQYF.

This clonotype came up a few times. The rearrangement links TRBV3-1 to TRBJ2-1, with 14 bases fitting TRBD2. Trimming removed 1 base from V and 15 bases from J; junction bases left unmatched: 5. The CDR3 has 14 residues. Germline V lookup: CDR1 LGHDT, CDR2 YNNKEL (reference sequence). This CDR3 reads CASSQGTSGGPAFF. The CDR3 DNA is TGTGCCAGCAGCCAAGGGACTAGCGGGGGGCCCGCGTTCTTC.

This clonotype came up many times. The V gene is TRBV20-1, the J gene TRBJ1-4; D unclear. The V gene lost 2 bases and the J gene lost 7 bases, with 17 bases spanning the gap. In germline, CDR1 is DFQATT, CDR2 SNEGSKA (reference sequence). This CDR3 contains 15 residues. The CDR3 is CSARSQAGPREKLFF. As DNA, the CDR3 is TGCAGTGCTAGAAGCCAGGCAGGACCCCGTGAAAAACTGTTTTTT.

With regard to this clonotype: This may arise from a read error, as a much more abundant clone is one base away. The conserved phenylalanine or tryptophan is not found at the CDR3 terminus, so this likely reflects a read error. V is TRBV7-6 and J is TRBJ1-1; the D is unclear. V dropped 10 bases and J dropped 0 bases, with 21 bases sitting between them. The CDR3 sequence is 16 residues long. Germline CDR1 and CDR2: SGHVS and FNYEAQ. For the CDR3, the DNA is TGTGCCATCCGAAACGGGCCAGGTTCCATGAACACTGAAGCTTTCCTT. Protein product: CAIRNGPGSMNTEAFL.

This clonotype turned up a few times. V is TRBV7-2 and J is TRBJ2-5, with 8 bases fitting TRBD2. Per the germline V gene, CDR1 is SGHTA and CDR2 is FQGNSA. The CDR3 contains 15 residues. V shed 4 bases, J shed 5 bases, and the junction held 9 bases outside the gene matches. CDR3 loop: CASSSEPAGVETQYF. The DNA for the CDR3 is TGTGCCAGCAGCTCCGAACCAGCGGGGGTTGAGACCCAGTACTTC.

The gene calls are TRBV6-5 and TRBJ2-7; unclear D gene. This CDR3 contains 12 residues. Germline V gene lookup returns CDR1 MNHEY and CDR2 SVGAGI. Trimming took off 7 bases at V and 2 bases at J, with 9 bases between the two ends. The CDR3: CASISEPYEQYF. Written as DNA, the CDR3 is TGTGCCAGCATCTCAGAACCCTACGAGCAGTACTTC.

As to this clonotype: A read error is possible here, since a much larger clone lies one base away. The CDR3 sequence is CASCLVGQGPDTQYF. The CDR3 nucleotides are TGTGCCAGCTGCTTAGTGGGACAGGGGCCAGATACGCAGTATTTT. The chain has TRBV7-6 and TRBJ2-3; 10 nucleotides agree with TRBD1. This CDR3 is built from 15 residues. Germline V CDR1 and CDR2: SGHVS, FNYEAQ.

This clonotype appeared a few times. The V gene is TRBV5-3, the J gene TRBJ2-1, with 8 bases aligning to TRBD2. TRBV5-3 is marked as an open reading frame, function uncertain. The CDR3 consists of 14 residues. J was trimmed by 6 bases and V by 8 bases; bases with no gene match: 10. The CDR3 bases are TGTGCCAGCAGTAGTAGCGGGATGGGCAATGAGCAGTTCTTC. Translating gives CASSSSGMGNEQFF.

The V and J genes are TRBV20-1 and TRBJ2-1; D is ambiguous. Trimming cost V 0 bases and J 8 bases, with 23 bases left between them. Germline CDR1 is DFQATT and CDR2 is SNEGSKA (reference sequence). This CDR3 has 17 amino acids. The CDR3 DNA reads as TGCAGTGCTAGAGAGCCCTGGTCCCTGACAACAACAGATGAGCAGTTCTTC. Its translation is CSAREPWSLTTTDEQFF.

This clonotype has a handful of counts. The chain uses TRBV20-1 and TRBJ2-1; TRBD2 is a possible D gene (5 bases). The CDR3 is made up of 13 amino acids. Trimming stripped 5 bases from V and 7 bases from J, with 15 bases between. Germline V gene data show CDR1 as DFQATT and CDR2 as SNEGSKA (reference sequence). The CDR3 sequence is CSAYPEVWNEQFF. The DNA of the CDR3 is TGCAGTGCTTACCCGGAGGTGTGGAATGAGCAGTTCTTC.

This clonotype came up many times. The V and J genes are TRBV28 and TRBJ2-5; 9 positions match TRBD2. Losses at the gene ends were 6 bases for V and 3 bases for J; bases not matched to a gene: 5. The CDR3 has 14 residues. Germline assignment: CDR1 MDHEN and CDR2 SYDVKM. In DNA, the CDR3 is TGTGCCAGCAGCCTCCGACTAGCGGAAGAGACCCAGTACTTC. This gives the protein CASSLRLAEETQYF.

In this sample, this clonotype turned up a few times. The genes are TRBV11-2 and TRBJ2-5; D is perhaps TRBD1 (6 bases). The CDR3 totals 15 residues. The V end lost 5 bases, the J end lost 7 bases, and 20 bases lay between the germline ends. CDR1 and CDR2 (germline): SGHAT, FQNNGV. Here the CDR3 DNA reads TGTGCCAGCAGCCCCTCATATACAGGGTCTGCGACCCAGTACTTC. It encodes CASSPSYTGSATQYF.

This clonotype was recorded at least ten times. The chain links TRBV7-9 to TRBJ2-4, with D hard to call. V shed 0 bases and J shed 7 bases, with 7 bases lying between them. Per germline, CDR1 SEHNR and CDR2 FQNEAQ (reference sequence). The CDR3 loop spans 13 amino acids. The CDR3 reads CASSLARENIQYF. CDR3 nucleotide sequence: TGTGCCAGCAGCTTAGCCCGAGAGAACATTCAGTACTTC.

Many counts were recorded for this clonotype. The chain links TRBV7-3 to TRBJ2-1; TRBD2 aligns across 9 bases. J lost 1 base, V lost 5 bases, and 9 bases had no gene match. The CDR3 runs to 17 residues. Germline-derived CDR1 and CDR2 are SGHTA and FQGTGA. CDR3 in DNA: TGTGCCAGCAGCCCGGAAGTAGCGGGAGAATCCTACAATGAGCAGTTCTTC. It codes for CASSPEVAGESYNEQFF.

As concerns this clonotype: A much larger clone is a single base away; this may be a read error. J is TRBJ1-4 and V is TRBV15; D ambiguous. V was trimmed by 3 bases and J by 3 bases, leaving 14 bases between them. Germline V gene data show CDR1 as LNHNV and CDR2 as YYDKDF (reference sequence). The CDR3 contains 16 residues. CDR3 residues: CATSRTLGAPNEKLFF. In nucleotides, the CDR3 is TGTGCCACCAGCAGGACCTTAGGCGCACCTAATGAAAAACTGTTTTTT.

In regard to this clonotype: The junction shows a germline mismatch at one end, possibly a read error. The rearrangement joins TRBV5-1 to TRBJ1-5; 9 nucleotides match TRBD1. Germline-derived CDR1 and CDR2 are SGHRS and YFSETQ. The CDR3 spans 17 residues. The CDR3 region is CASSSGTGQGSNQPRHF. The CDR3 DNA reads TGCGCCAGCAGCTCCGGGACAGGGCAAGGTAGCAATCAGCCCCGGCATTTT.

The chain recombines TRBV7-9 with TRBJ2-7, with TRBD1 identical over 9 bases. The germline V gene encodes CDR1 SEHNR and CDR2 FQNEAQ (reference sequence). Trimming cost V 5 bases and J 5 bases; bases outside gene matches: 10. This CDR3 contains 15 residues. Written as DNA, the CDR3 is TGTGCCAGCAGCCCCCCGGGACAGGGTTTCAACGAGCAGTACTTC. The encoded protein is CASSPPGQGFNEQYF.

This clonotype has a count of ten or more. This chain joins TRBV27 and TRBJ2-5; D might be TRBD1 (5 bases). The V gene lost 4 bases and the J gene lost 2 bases, with 14 bases spanning the gap. CDR1 and CDR2 (germline): MNHEY, SMNVEV (reference sequence). The CDR3 loop spans 15 amino acids. This CDR3 is CASSSIPTVQETQYF. CDR3 bases: TGTGCCAGCAGTTCCATCCCGACAGTACAAGAGACCCAGTACTTC.

With regard to this clonotype: This may be a read error, as it is one base from a much larger clone. V usage is TRBV27 and J usage is TRBJ2-7, with 8 bases lining up with TRBD1. There are 13 residues in the CDR3. The germline V gene encodes CDR1 MNHEY and CDR2 SMNVEV (reference sequence). This CDR3 is CASSLQGAYERYF. The CDR3 nucleotides are TGTGCCAGCAGTTTACAGGGGGCCTACGAGCGGTACTTC.

This clonotype was observed at least ten times. This chain links TRBV29-1 with TRBJ2-5, with D uncertain. Germline V gene data show CDR1 as SQVTM and CDR2 as ANQGSEA. Between the trimmed V and J ends, which lost 2 bases and 0 bases, there was a span of 13 bases. CDR3 size: 15 residues. As DNA, the CDR3 is TGCAGCGTTGAATTACGAGGAACTTACCAAGAGACCCAGTACTTC. Protein sequence: CSVELRGTYQETQYF.

As to this clonotype: A single base separates this from a much larger clone, so it may be a read error. The rearrangement links TRBV4-1 to TRBJ1-1; D uncertain. The germline V gene has CDR1 MGHRA and CDR2 YSYEKL. This CDR3 comprises 13 residues. V lost 4 bases and J lost 7, with 13 bases in between. In DNA form, the CDR3 reads TGCGCCAGCAGCCCATACATGAGTCTTGAAGCTTTCTTT. This codes for CASSPYMSLEAFF.

This clonotype was seen ten or more times. The chain recombines TRBV27 with TRBJ2-7; maybe TRBD1 (5 bases). Germline loops: CDR1 MNHEY, CDR2 SMNVEV (reference sequence). Deletions cut 5 bases from V and 3 bases from J, with 20 bases between. The CDR3 has 16 residues. This CDR3 reads CASSIQFGAVSYEQYF. For the CDR3, the DNA is TGTGCCAGCAGTATCCAATTTGGGGCAGTCAGCTACGAGCAGTACTTC.

The CDR3 coding sequence is TGTGCCAGCAGTTACGGGGGGGCCCTGGGAGAGCAGTACTTC. Translating gives CASSYGGALGEQYF. The chain recombines TRBV6-2 or TRBV6-3 with TRBJ2-7, with a tentative D call TRBD2 (7 bases). Germline V gives CDR1 MNHEY, CDR2 SVGEGT. The V gene lost 2 bases and the J gene lost 7 bases, with 15 bases spanning the gap. This CDR3 is built from 14 residues.

The chain has TRBV7-9 and TRBJ2-5; D may be TRBD1 (5 bases). V dropped 5 bases and J dropped 2 bases, with 15 bases sitting between them. Germline assignment: CDR1 SEHNR and CDR2 FQNEAQ (reference sequence). The CDR3 consists of 15 residues. Here the CDR3 reads CASSLGQFRQETQYF. In DNA form, the CDR3 reads TGTGCCAGCAGCCTGGGGCAGTTTAGACAAGAGACCCAGTACTTC.

This rearrangement joins TRBV5-1 to TRBJ1-2; TRBD1 matches 7 bases. This CDR3 has 15 amino acids. J gave up 10 bases and V 0 bases, and 12 bases lay outside the gene matches. Germline V lookup: CDR1 SGHRS, CDR2 YFSETQ. The CDR3 bases are TGCGCCAGCAGCTTGGTGGGTTACGACAGGGACCACTACACCTTC. Its protein is CASSLVGYDRDHYTF. Variable domain in full (rest from reference TRBV5-1 and TRBJ1-2): KAGVTQTPRYLIKTRGQQVTLSCSPISGHRSVSWYQQTPGQGLQFLFEYFSETQRNKGNFPGRFSGRQFSNSRSEMNVSTLELGDSALYLCASSLVGYDRDHYTFGSGTRLTVV.

Points on this clonotype: This may stem from a read error, because a much larger clone lies one nucleotide away. V usage is TRBV27 and J usage is TRBJ2-5, with D possibly matching TRBD2 (6 bases). This CDR3 is 17 amino acids long. V was pared by 0 bases and J by 0 bases, with 14 bases between. CDR1 is MNHEY, CDR2 SMNVEV, per germline (reference sequence). The chain's CDR3 is CASSLSWGGWYQETQYF. In nucleotides, the CDR3 is TGTGCCAGCAGTTTATCGTGGGGAGGCTGGTACCAAGAGACCCAGTACTTC.

This clonotype was counted ten times or more. CDR3 in amino acids: CASDSAPWTSGVRGDTQYF. The CDR3 DNA is TGTGCCAGCGACTCCGCACCCTGGACTAGCGGGGTGAGGGGAGATACGCAGTATTTT. The rearrangement links TRBV28 to TRBJ2-3; 12 nucleotides agree with TRBD2. The CDR3 is made up of 19 amino acids. Germline trimming cut 8 bases from V and 5 bases from J; bases unmatched to any gene: 20. Germline V CDR1 and CDR2: MDHEN, SYDVKM.